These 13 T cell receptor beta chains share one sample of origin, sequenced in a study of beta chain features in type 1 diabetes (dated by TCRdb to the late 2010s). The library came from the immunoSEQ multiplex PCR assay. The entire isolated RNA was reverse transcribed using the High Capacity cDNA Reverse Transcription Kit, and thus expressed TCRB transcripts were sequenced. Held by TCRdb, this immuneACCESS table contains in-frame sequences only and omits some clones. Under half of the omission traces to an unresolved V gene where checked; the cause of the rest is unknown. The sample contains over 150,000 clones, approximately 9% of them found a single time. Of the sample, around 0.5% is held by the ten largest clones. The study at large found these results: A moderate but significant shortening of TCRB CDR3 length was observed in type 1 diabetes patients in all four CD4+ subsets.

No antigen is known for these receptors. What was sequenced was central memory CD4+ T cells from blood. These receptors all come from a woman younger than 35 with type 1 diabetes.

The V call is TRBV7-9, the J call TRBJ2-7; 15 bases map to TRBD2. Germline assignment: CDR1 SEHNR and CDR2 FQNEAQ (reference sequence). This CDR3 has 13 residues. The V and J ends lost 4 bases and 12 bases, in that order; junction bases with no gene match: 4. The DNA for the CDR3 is TGTGCCAGCAGCTACGGGACTAGCGGGAGGTGGTACTTC. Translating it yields CASSYGTSGRWYF.

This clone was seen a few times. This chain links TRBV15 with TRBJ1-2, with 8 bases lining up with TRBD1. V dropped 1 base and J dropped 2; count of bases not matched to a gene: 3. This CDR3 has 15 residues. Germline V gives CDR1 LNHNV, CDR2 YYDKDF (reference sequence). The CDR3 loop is CATSRGGTGNYGYTF. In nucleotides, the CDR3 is TGTGCCACCAGCAGAGGTGGGACAGGCAACTATGGCTACACCTTC.

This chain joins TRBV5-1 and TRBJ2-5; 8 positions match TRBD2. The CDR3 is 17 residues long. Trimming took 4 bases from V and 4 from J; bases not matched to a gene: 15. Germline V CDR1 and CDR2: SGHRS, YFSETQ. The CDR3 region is CASSPGSGGVGRETQYF. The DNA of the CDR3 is TGCGCCAGCAGCCCAGGGAGCGGGGGAGTCGGTCGAGAGACCCAGTACTTC.

This CDR3 reads CASSPPGANYGYTF. CDR3 DNA sequence: TGTGCCAGCAGTCCTCCAGGGGCTAACTATGGCTACACCTTC. This rearrangement joins TRBV25-1 to TRBJ1-2, with a tentative D call TRBD1 (6 bases). V was shortened by 5 bases and J by 0 bases, with 10 bases between the two germline ends. There are 14 residues in the CDR3. CDR1 MGHDK and CDR2 SYGVNS come from the germline V gene.

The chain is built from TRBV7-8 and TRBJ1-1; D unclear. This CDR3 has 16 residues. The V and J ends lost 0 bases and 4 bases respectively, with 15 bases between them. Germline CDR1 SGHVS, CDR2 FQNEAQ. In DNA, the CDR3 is TGTGCCAGCAGCTTAGCATTTGTCGGGGTGAGCACTGAAGCTTTCTTT. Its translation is CASSLAFVGVSTEAFF.

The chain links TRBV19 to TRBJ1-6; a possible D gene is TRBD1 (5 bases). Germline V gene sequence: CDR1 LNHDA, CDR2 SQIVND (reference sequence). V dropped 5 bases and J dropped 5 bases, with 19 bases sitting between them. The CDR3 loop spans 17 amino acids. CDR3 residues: CASSVRQQSFDNSPLHF. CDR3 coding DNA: TGTGCCAGTAGTGTAAGACAGCAGAGCTTCGATAATTCACCCCTCCACTTT.

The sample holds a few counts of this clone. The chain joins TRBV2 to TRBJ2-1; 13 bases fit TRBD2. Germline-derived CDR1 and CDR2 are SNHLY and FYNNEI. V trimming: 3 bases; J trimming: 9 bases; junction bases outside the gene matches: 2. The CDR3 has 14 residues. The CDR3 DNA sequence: TGTGCCAGCAGTGAGACTAGCGGGAGGCTTGAGCAGTTCTTC. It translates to CASSETSGRLEQFF.

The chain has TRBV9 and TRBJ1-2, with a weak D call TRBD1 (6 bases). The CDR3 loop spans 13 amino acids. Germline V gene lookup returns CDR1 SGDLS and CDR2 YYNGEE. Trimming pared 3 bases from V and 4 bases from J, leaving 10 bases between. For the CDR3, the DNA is TGTGCCAGCAGCGATGGGGGCGGCTATGGCTACACCTTC. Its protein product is CASSDGGGYGYTF. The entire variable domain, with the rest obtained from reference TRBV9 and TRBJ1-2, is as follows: DSGVTQTPKHLITATGQRVTLRCSPRSGDLSVYWYQQSLDQGLQFLIQYYNGEERAKGNILERFSAQQFPDLHSELNLSSLELGDSALYFCASSDGGGYGYTFGSGTRLTVV.

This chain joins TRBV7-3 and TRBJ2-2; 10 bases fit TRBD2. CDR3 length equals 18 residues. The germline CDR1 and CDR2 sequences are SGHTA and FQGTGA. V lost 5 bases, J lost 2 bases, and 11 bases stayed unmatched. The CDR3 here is CASSESSGSPINTGELFF. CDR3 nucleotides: TGTGCCAGCAGCGAATCTAGCGGGAGTCCGATAAACACCGGGGAGCTGTTTTTT.

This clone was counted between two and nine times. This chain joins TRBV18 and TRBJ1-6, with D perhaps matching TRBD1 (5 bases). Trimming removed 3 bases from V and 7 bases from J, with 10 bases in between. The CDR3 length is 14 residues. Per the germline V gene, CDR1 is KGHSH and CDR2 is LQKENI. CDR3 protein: CASSPNNRNSPLHF. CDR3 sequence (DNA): TGTGCCAGCTCACCGAATAACAGGAATTCACCCCTCCACTTT.

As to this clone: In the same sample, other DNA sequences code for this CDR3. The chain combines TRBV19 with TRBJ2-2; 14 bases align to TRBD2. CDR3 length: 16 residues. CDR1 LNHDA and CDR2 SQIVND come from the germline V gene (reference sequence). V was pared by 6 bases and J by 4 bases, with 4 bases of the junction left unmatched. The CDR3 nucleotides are TGTGCCAGTAGCGCGGGACTAGCGGGAGCCACCGGGGAGCTGTTTTTT. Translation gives CASSAGLAGATGELFF.

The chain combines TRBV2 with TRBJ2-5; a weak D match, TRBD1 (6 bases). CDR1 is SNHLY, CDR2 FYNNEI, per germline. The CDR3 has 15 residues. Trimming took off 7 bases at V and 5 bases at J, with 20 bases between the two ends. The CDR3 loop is CASIPGTSRSETQYF. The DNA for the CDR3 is TGTGCCAGCATTCCCGGGACATCGCGGTCCGAGACCCAGTACTTC.

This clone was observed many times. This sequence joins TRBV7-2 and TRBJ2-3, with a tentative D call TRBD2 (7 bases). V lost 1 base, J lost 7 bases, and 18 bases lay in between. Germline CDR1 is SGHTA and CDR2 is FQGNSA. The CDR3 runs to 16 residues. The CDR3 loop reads CASSLDGLRGRHTQYF. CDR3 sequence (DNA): TGTGCCAGCAGCTTAGATGGCTTGCGGGGGCGTCATACGCAGTATTTT.